The T cell receptor (beta chain) described here comes from a study of graft-versus-host responses after intestinal transplantation. This CDR3 region has 13 residues. The germline CDR1 and CDR2 sequences are MNHNY and SVGAGI (reference sequence). With V trimmed by 7 bases and J by 1 base, 2 bases remained unmatched. Overall study findings and caveats: The authors found GvH clones in recipient marrow, some appearing first in ileum or blood. GvH clone levels peaked in circulation, and this peak was associated with early post-transplant HvG declines.

As concerns this clone: Its cognate antigen is unknown.

Profiling relied on immunoSEQ multiplex PCR, and the TCRdb table lists in-frame clones only, not all of them. Among around 130,000 clones listed, more than 80% were seen once. The origin of this receptor is a human donor who received an intestinal transplant. Sequenced here: unstimulated CD4+ T cells sorted from spleen or lymph node cells, sampled before intestinal transplant. V gene TRBV6-6 combines with J gene TRBJ1-1; 8 nucleotides match TRBD1. The CDR3 DNA reads as TGTGCCAGCATCGGACAGGGGAACACTGAAGCTTTCTTT. Encoded protein: CASIGQGNTEAFF.